This entry concerns a single T cell receptor (beta chain). Its cognate antigen is unknown. The sample comes from a study of tumor-infiltrating lymphocytes in localized non-small cell lung cancer. Overall study: Several tumor histologies, both smoking statuses, and some post-neoadjuvant chemotherapy samples were included.

The CDR3 length is 14 residues. Germline loops: CDR1 MNHEY, CDR2 SMNVEV (reference sequence). With V trimmed by 5 bases and J by 2 bases, 5 bases remained unmatched. TCRdb's table, derived via immunoSEQ multiplex PCR, lists solely in-frame clones and lacks some. The repertoire holds over 5,500 clones, with around 80% as singletons. Study observations and caveats: Each assay used a separate piece of the same tissue. Tumors had more T cell infiltration than uninvolved lung, per TCRbeta sequencing and CD3 counts. T-cell fraction did not differ between immunotypes IM1 and IM2.

The chain has TRBV27 and TRBJ2-5, with 7 bases matching TRBD1. The TCR originated in a human donor with non-small cell lung cancer. The specimen sequenced was lung tumor tissue. This CDR3 is CASSRQGTQETQYF. The CDR3 DNA follows: TGTGCCAGCAGTAGACAGGGCACTCAAGAGACCCAGTACTTC.